The rows below give T cell receptor beta chains drawn from one sample of a study of T cells in Graves' hyperthyroidism and ophthalmopathy. TCRdb passed the multiplex PCR reads through MiXCR, listing each CDR3 protein once. Found here are hundreds of thousands of distinct CDR3 sequences, roughly a third of them singletons; the top ten hold approximately 31%. The source material was blood. Every receptor here comes from a woman aged 40 to 55 with Graves' hyperthyroidism. CDR3s include the opening cysteine and the closing phenylalanine or tryptophan. The D gene is left open where the match is weak. Only some rows state a clone size, as once, few, many or a class for expanded clones.

>TRBV24-1|15|few|-|TRBJ1-2
CASSRSLTGTYGYTF
TGTGCCAGCAGCCGCTCGCTTACAGGGACCTATGGCTACACCTTC
>TRBV7-9|14|few|TRBD1|TRBJ2-7
CASSTTGFFDEQYF
TGTGCCAGCAGCACGACAGGGTTCTTCGACGAGCAGTACTTC
>TRBV7-2|14|-|TRBD1|TRBJ2-1
CASTSGQGIHEQFF
TGTGCCAGCACCTCGGGACAGGGGATCCATGAGCAGTTCTTC
>TRBV10-3|13|few|TRBD1|TRBJ1-2
CAIMGQGYHGYTF
TGTGCCATCATGGGACAGGGGTATCATGGCTACACCTTC
>TRBV7-3|15|-|-|TRBJ1-1
CASSREGGTNTEAFF
TGTGCCAGCTCACGGGAGGGCGGGACGAACACTGAAGCTTTCTTT
>TRBV5-8|16|-|-|TRBJ2-5
CASSRLLGTNQETQYF
TGTGCCAGCAGCCGCCTATTAGGGACAAACCAAGAGACCCAGTACTTC
>TRBV15|15|-|-|TRBJ2-2
CATSRNWWTTGELFF
TGTGCCACCAGCAGAAACTGGTGGACGACCGGGGAGCTGTTTTTT
>TRBV2|12|many|-|TRBJ1-2
CASSKQEYGYTF
TGTGCCAGCAGCAAACAGGAATATGGCTACACCTTC
>TRBV24-1|17|few|TRBD2|TRBJ2-2
CATSTSGVYWNTGELFF
TGTGCCACCAGTACTAGCGGGGTATATTGGAACACCGGGGAGCTGTTTTTT
>TRBV7-8|15|many|-|TRBJ2-5
CASSRVHPPGETQYF
TGTGCCAGCAGCCGTGTTCACCCGCCGGGGGAGACCCAGTACTTC
>TRBV20-1|14|many|TRBD1|TRBJ1-5
CSATRSDRPQPQHF
TGCAGTGCCACCCGTTCGGACAGGCCTCAGCCCCAGCATTTT
>TRBV5-1|15|-|-|TRBJ1-2
CASSQKGGGADGYTF
TGTGCCAGCAGCCAAAAAGGGGGGGGCGCGGATGGCTACACCTTC
>TRBV6-5|14|many|-|TRBJ1-1
CASSRRGGNTEAFF
TGTGCCAGCAGCCGGCGGGGAGGGAACACTGAAGCTTTCTTT
>TRBV12-3/TRBV12-4|16|few|-|TRBJ1-2
CASSLVWGSADYGYTF
TGTGCCAGCAGTTTAGTGTGGGGGTCCGCGGACTATGGCTACACCTTC
>TRBV7-3|17|-|TRBD1|TRBJ1-3
CASSQDGVTGSGNTIYF
TGTGCCAGCAGCCAAGACGGGGTGACAGGGTCTGGAAACACCATATATTTT
>TRBV12-3/TRBV12-4|17|-|TRBD1|TRBJ1-2
CASSFGTGAYSNYGYTF
TGTGCCAGCAGTTTTGGGACAGGGGCTTACTCTAACTATGGCTACACCTTC
>TRBV7-9|14|many|TRBD1|TRBJ1-1
CASSMESAGTGAFF
TGTGCCAGCAGCATGGAATCTGCCGGGACAGGGGCTTTCTTT
>TRBV25-1|13|many|-|TRBJ1-2
CASSERTAYGYTF
TGTGCCAGCAGTGAGCGGACAGCCTATGGCTACACCTTC
>TRBV10-1|13|many|-|TRBJ1-5
CASSDNRNQPQHF
TGCGCCAGCAGTGATAACAGGAATCAGCCCCAGCATTTT
>TRBV2|14|-|-|TRBJ2-2
CASGDDANTGELFF
TGTGCCAGCGGGGACGACGCGAACACCGGGGAGCTGTTTTTT
>TRBV5-1|14|many|-|TRBJ1-1
CASSGGPTDTEAFF
TGCGCCAGCAGCGGCGGGCCCACCGACACTGAAGCTTTCTTT
>TRBV7-7|13|-|-|TRBJ1-2
CASSQGSDWGYTF
TGCGCCAGCAGCCAAGGTTCCGACTGGGGCTACACCTTC
>TRBV6-2/TRBV6-3|17|few|-|TRBJ1-5
CASSYSVRTGGNQPQHF
TGTGCCAGCAGTTACTCGGTACGGACGGGAGGGAATCAGCCCCAGCATTTT
>TRBV12-3/TRBV12-4|15|many|TRBD1|TRBJ1-1
CASSRQGAQNTEAFF
TGTGCCAGCAGTCGACAGGGGGCACAGAACACTGAAGCTTTCTTT
>TRBV30|13|few|TRBD1|TRBJ1-6
CAWSTGGGSPLHF
TGTGCCTGGAGCACAGGGGGCGGATCACCCCTCCACTTT
>TRBV4-3|14|few|-|TRBJ1-2
CASSHPGGLDGYTF
TGCGCCAGCAGCCACCCTGGCGGTCTGGATGGCTACACCTTC
>TRBV9|12|-|-|TRBJ1-2
CASSGFKGGYTF
TGTGCCAGCAGCGGTTTCAAAGGGGGCTACACCTTC
>TRBV12-3/TRBV12-4|14|few|-|TRBJ2-7
CASSLNWNHGEQYF
TGTGCCAGCAGTCTAAACTGGAACCACGGGGAGCAGTACTTC
>TRBV19|14|many|-|TRBJ2-7
CAPRRRGNSYEQYF
TGTGCCCCACGTCGACGGGGAAACTCCTACGAGCAGTACTTC
>TRBV25-1|17|-|-|TRBJ2-5
CASSDSLGTGLQETQYF
TGTGCCAGCAGTGATTCGTTGGGAACCGGGCTCCAAGAGACCCAGTACTTC
>TRBV7-9|11|-|-|TRBJ2-3
CASSKADTQYF
TGTGCCAGCAGTAAGGCAGATACGCAGTATTTT
>TRBV7-9|14|-|TRBD2|TRBJ2-7
CASRNSGGEYEQYF
TGTGCCAGCAGAAATAGCGGGGGGGAATACGAGCAGTACTTC
>TRBV5-1|14|-|-|TRBJ1-6
CASRDWTGYSPLHF
TGCGCCAGCAGAGATTGGACTGGATATTCACCCCTCCACTTT
>TRBV20-1|14|-|TRBD2|TRBJ2-5
CSAGGGAHTDTQYF
TGCAGTGCTGGGGGAGGGGCGCACACAGATACGCAGTACTTC
>TRBV30|12|few|-|TRBJ1-1
CAWTAVNTEAFF
TGTGCCTGGACGGCGGTGAACACTGAAGCTTTCTTT
>TRBV7-6|16|few|-|TRBJ1-3
CASSYSTVDSGNTIYF
TGTGCCAGCAGCTACTCTACAGTGGACTCTGGAAACACCATATATTTT
>TRBV6-2/TRBV6-3|14|-|TRBD1|TRBJ2-7
CASLAPGQGTTQYF
TGTGCCAGCTTGGCCCCGGGACAGGGAACTACGCAGTACTTC
>TRBV7-9|12|many|-|TRBJ1-1
CASSGGDTEAFF
TGTGCCAGCAGCGGTGGGGACACTGAAGCTTTCTTT
>TRBV10-2|17|-|-|TRBJ1-3
CASSERGPTYSKNTIYF
TGCGCCAGCAGTGAGAGAGGACCCACTTACTCTAAAAACACCATATATTTT
>TRBV24-1|14|many|-|TRBJ2-5
CATSDRDSRETQYF
TGTGCCACCAGTGATAGAGACAGCCGAGAGACCCAGTACTTC
>TRBV19|14|many|TRBD2|TRBJ2-5
CASSTGRGEETQYF
TGTGCCAGTAGTACAGGACGGGGGGAAGAGACCCAGTACTTC
>TRBV19|14|many|-|TRBJ1-1
CASRVNTEGTEAFF
TGTGCCAGTAGGGTAAACACAGAGGGGACCGAAGCTTTCTTT
>TRBV5-4|16|few|-|TRBJ2-5
CASSLVILGVQETQYF
TGTGCCAGCAGCTTGGTAATACTCGGGGTTCAAGAGACCCAGTACTTC
>TRBV7-8|16|many|-|TRBJ1-5
CASSLTRENSNQPQHF
TGTGCCAGCAGCTTGACAAGGGAAAATAGCAATCAGCCCCAGCATTTT
>TRBV10-3|14|many|-|TRBJ1-1
CAISEFQTNTEAFF
TGTGCCATCAGTGAGTTTCAAACGAACACTGAAGCTTTCTTT
>TRBV7-4|14|many|-|TRBJ1-1
CASSLEKLNTEAFF
TGTGCCAGCAGCTTAGAGAAACTGAACACTGAAGCTTTCTTT
>TRBV10-3|16|many|TRBD1|TRBJ1-2
CAISRSQGANDYGYTF
TGTGCCATCAGTCGGTCTCAGGGGGCGAACGACTATGGCTACACCTTC
>TRBV7-9|13|few|TRBD2|TRBJ2-7
CASTPTSIYEQYF
TGTGCCAGCACCCCGACTAGCATCTACGAGCAGTACTTC
>TRBV29-1|12|many|-|TRBJ1-1
CSVGVLDTEAFF
TGCAGCGTTGGGGTTTTGGACACTGAAGCTTTCTTT
>TRBV7-4|13|-|-|TRBJ2-1
CASSSQLNNEQFF
TGTGCCAGCAGCTCCCAACTAAACAATGAGCAGTTCTTC